This TCR beta chain was observed in a study of T-cell reconstitution after alpha-beta-depleted transplantation in children. A TCRbeta library incorporating unique molecular identifiers was prepared. TCRdb re-called the PCR reads with MiXCR, one entry per CDR3 protein. The table lists approximately 240,000 distinct CDR3 sequences, about a tenth of them singletons. Study results and caveats: Most T-cell counts and diversity one year after the transplant came from T cells that were newly produced. Several patients had high TCRbeta diversity at day 60; it came from surviving recipient T cells and thymic progenitors.

CDR3 size: 15 residues. V dropped 5 bases and J dropped 1 base, with 14 bases sitting between them. Germline CDR1 SGHTA, CDR2 FQGNSA. This clonotype was counted only a few times. Its antigen is not identified. The chain links TRBV7-2 to TRBJ2-5, with D unclear. The TCR originated in a child less than two years old with acute myeloid leukemia, due to receive a stem cell transplant. The sequenced sample was PBMCs, obtained before TCRalphabeta/CD19-depleted stem cell transplant. CDR3 in amino acids: CASSPAPDIQETQYF. The CDR3 DNA reads as TGTGCCAGCAGCCCCGCCCCAGATATCCAAGAGACCCAGTACTTC.